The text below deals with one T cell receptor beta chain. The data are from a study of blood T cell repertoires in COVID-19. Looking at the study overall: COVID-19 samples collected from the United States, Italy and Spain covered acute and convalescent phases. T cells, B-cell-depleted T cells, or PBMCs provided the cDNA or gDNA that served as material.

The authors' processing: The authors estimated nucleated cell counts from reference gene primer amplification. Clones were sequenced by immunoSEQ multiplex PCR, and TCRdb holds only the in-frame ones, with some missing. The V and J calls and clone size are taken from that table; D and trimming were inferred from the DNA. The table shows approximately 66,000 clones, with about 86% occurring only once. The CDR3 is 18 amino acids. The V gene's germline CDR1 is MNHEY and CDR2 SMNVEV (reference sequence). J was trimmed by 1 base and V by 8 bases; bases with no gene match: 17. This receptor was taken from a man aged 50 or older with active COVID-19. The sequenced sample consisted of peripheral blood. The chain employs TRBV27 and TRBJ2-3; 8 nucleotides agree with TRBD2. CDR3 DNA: TGTGCCAGCTTCCCCAGGAGCGGGGGAGTAATGGGCACAGATACGCAGTATTTT. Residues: CASFPRSGGVMGTDTQYF.